These 24 T cell receptor beta chains share one sample of origin, sequenced in a study of CD8+CD57+ T cells in acquired aplastic anemia. Using genomic DNA as the template, TCR beta VDJ and CDR3 profiling was carried out. Each CDR3 protein is one row after TCRdb ran MiXCR on the reads. The data show under 250,000 distinct CDR3 sequences, around 45% seen once. It was patients with CD8+CD57+ cell expansion by flow cytometry who were chosen for sequencing. Sequenced sample: sorted CD4+, CD8+, or CD8+CD57+ T cells (not recorded which) from PBMCs. The receptors were gathered from a human donor with aplastic anemia.

With regard to this clonotype: Without the conserved terminal phenylalanine or tryptophan, this CDR3 likely stems from a read error. The gene calls are TRBV15 and TRBJ1-1; D is perhaps TRBD1 (5 bases). Germline lookup yields CDR1 LNHNV and CDR2 YYDKDF (reference sequence). CDR3 size: 13 residues. The CDR3 region has the DNA TGTGCTACCAGCGAGGGGAGTAGGACTGAAGCTTTCCTT. Its protein product is CATSEGSRTEAFL.

This clonotype was observed many times. V gene TRBV6-1 combines with J gene TRBJ1-2; D ambiguous. Between the trimmed V and J ends, which lost 7 bases and 2 bases, there was a span of 14 bases. CDR1 MNHNS and CDR2 SASEGT come from the germline V gene. The CDR3 spans 14 residues. The CDR3 here is CASTPGPTNYGYTF. The CDR3 DNA reads TGTGCCAGCACCCCCGGACCGACGAACTATGGCTACACCTTC.

Details on this clonotype: A read error is possible here, since a much larger clone lies one base away. This sequence joins TRBV6-1 and TRBJ1-3; no reliable D call. CDR3 length: 12 residues. CDR1 is MNHNS, CDR2 SASEGT, per germline. CDR3 residues: CASSYEGSTIYF. CDR3 coding DNA: TGTGCCAGCAGTTACGAGGGAAGCACCATATATTTT.

The gene calls are TRBV7-9 and TRBJ2-5, with 10 bases identical to TRBD2. The CDR3 runs to 18 residues. V shed 7 bases and J 0 bases; nucleotides not matched to a gene: 14. In germline, CDR1 is SEHNR, CDR2 FQNEAQ (reference sequence). CDR3 sequence reads: CASNPFPSAGGYQETQYF. Written as DNA, the CDR3 is TGTGCCAGCAACCCTTTCCCGTCAGCGGGGGGGTACCAAGAGACCCAGTACTTC. Looking up the rest from reference TRBV7-9 and TRBJ2-5 gives the full variable domain: DTGVSQNPRHKITKRGQNVTFRCDPISEHNRLYWYRQTLGQGPEFLTYFQNEAQLEKSRLLSDRFSAERPKGSFSTLEIQRTEQGDSAMYLCASNPFPSAGGYQETQYFGPGTRLLVL.

CDR3 in amino acids: CASSRQGASETQYF. In DNA form, the CDR3 reads TGTGCCAGCAGCCGACAGGGGGCTTCAGAGACCCAGTACTTC. This chain joins TRBV27 and TRBJ2-5, with TRBD1 identical over 10 bases. This CDR3 comprises 14 residues. CDR1 is MNHEY and CDR2 is SMNVEV in the germline V gene (reference sequence). Trimming removed 6 bases from V and 4 bases from J; junction bases left unmatched: 5.

For the CDR3, the DNA is TGTGCCAGCAGCTTAGTTGGGGACACTGAAGCTTTCTTT. This codes for CASSLVGDTEAFF. This chain joins TRBV7-2 and TRBJ1-1; the D is unclear. Germline loops: CDR1 SGHTA, CDR2 FQGNSA. The V and J ends lost 1 base and 3 bases respectively, with 6 bases between them. The CDR3 loop spans 13 amino acids.

This clonotype has just a few counts. One base away lies a much larger clone, so this may be a sequencing read error. The chain is built from TRBV11-2 and TRBJ1-3; D perhaps matches TRBD1 (5 bases). Trimming took 3 bases from V and 8 from J, leaving 11 bases between them. CDR1 is SGHAT and CDR2 is FQNNGV in the germline V gene. This CDR3 spans 13 amino acids. The chain's CDR3 is CASSFERGDTIYF. CDR3 DNA sequence: TGTGCCAGCAGCTTCGAGAGGGGAGACACCATATATTTT.

The rearrangement links TRBV29-1 to TRBJ2-7; the D is unclear. This CDR3 comprises 11 residues. V gave up 4 bases and J gave up 7 bases, with 11 bases separating them. Germline V gene data show CDR1 as SQVTM and CDR2 as ANQGSEA. The CDR3 is CSVGTSLEQYF. The CDR3 DNA follows: TGCAGCGTTGGAACCTCCCTGGAGCAGTACTTC.

This clonotype was detected a few times. CDR3 nucleotides: TGTGCCAGCAGCTTCTATCCGACAGGGGACACTGAAGCTTTCTTT. Protein product: CASSFYPTGDTEAFF. The chain couples TRBV7-9 to TRBJ1-1, with 8 bases lining up with TRBD1. This CDR3 contains 15 residues. J gave up 3 bases and V 3 bases, and 6 bases lay outside the gene matches. Germline CDR1 and CDR2: SEHNR and FQNEAQ (reference sequence).

This clonotype was seen ten or more times. The CDR3 DNA reads as TGTGCCAGCAGCCCCGGGACAGGCCACCAAGAGACCCAGTACTTC. It translates to CASSPGTGHQETQYF. The genes are TRBV11-3 and TRBJ2-5; 8 nucleotides match TRBD1. Trimming at V came to 5 bases and at J to 0 bases, leaving 5 bases not matched to a gene. This CDR3 contains 15 residues. CDR1 and CDR2 (germline): SGHNT, YENEEA.

This clonotype is deemed medium-sized (0.01 to 0.1%). The CDR3 here is CASGPMGQHIRLPLHF. The CDR3 nucleotides are TGCGCCAGCGGTCCGATGGGGCAGCATATCAGGTTACCCCTCCACTTT. The chain recombines TRBV10-1 with TRBJ1-6; D is perhaps TRBD1 (5 bases). This CDR3 is built from 16 residues. The V end was cut by 8 bases, the J end by 12 bases, with 26 bases between. In germline, CDR1 is WNHNN, CDR2 SYGVQD (reference sequence).

This clonotype was counted many times. The chain is built from TRBV15 and TRBJ2-4; no reliable D call. CDR3 length: 17 residues. CDR1 and CDR2 from the germline V gene are LNHNV and YYDKDF (reference sequence). V was pared by 1 base and J by 0 bases, with 13 bases between. CDR3 nucleotide sequence: TGTGCCACCAGCAGAGCTTCCCAGCCTCTAGCCAAAAACATTCAGTACTTC. Translating gives CATSRASQPLAKNIQYF.

This clonotype was picked up many times. V gene TRBV29-1 combines with J gene TRBJ2-3, with TRBD2 matching 9 bases. This CDR3 has 18 amino acids. Germline assignment: CDR1 SQVTM and CDR2 ANQGSEA. Germline trimming cut 2 bases from V and 0 bases from J; bases unmatched to any gene: 12. The CDR3 nucleotides are TGCAGCGTTGAAATTTGGACTAGCGCGATTACTAGCACAGATACGCAGTATTTT. Translating gives CSVEIWTSAITSTDTQYF.

This clonotype occurred many times. This sequence joins TRBV6-6 and TRBJ1-1; TRBD1 matches 7 bases. The CDR3 sequence is 13 residues long. Germline CDR1 MNHNY, CDR2 SVGAGI (reference sequence). Trimming at V came to 6 bases and at J to 4 bases, leaving 5 bases not matched to a gene. The CDR3 loop is CASSQQGSTEAFF. The CDR3 DNA follows: TGTGCCAGCAGCCAACAGGGGAGCACTGAAGCTTTCTTT.

This clonotype has a count of ten or more. The rearrangement uses TRBV29-1 and TRBJ1-2; 10 nucleotides match TRBD1. V shed 6 bases and J 6 bases; nucleotides not matched to a gene: 7. Germline lookup yields CDR1 SQVTM and CDR2 ANQGSEA. CDR3 length equals 13 residues. This CDR3 reads CSVGQGIRDGYTF. CDR3 nucleotides: TGCAGCGTGGGACAGGGGATACGTGATGGCTACACCTTC.

This clonotype was counted many times. The chain employs TRBV6-5 and TRBJ2-5; D gene unclear. Trimming removed 3 bases from V and 2 bases from J, with 10 bases in between. The CDR3 contains 14 residues. Germline CDR1 is MNHEY and CDR2 is SVGAGI. The CDR3 region has the DNA TGTGCCAGCAGTTATGATGTCTCTCAAGAGACCCAGTACTTC. Its protein product is CASSYDVSQETQYF.

The V and J genes are TRBV20-1 and TRBJ2-1, with D hard to call. The CDR3 extends over 13 amino acids. V was cut by 0 bases and J by 8 bases, with 11 bases left in between. In germline, CDR1 is DFQATT, CDR2 SNEGSKA (reference sequence). CDR3 DNA sequence: TGCAGTGCTAGAGATTATACAACGTATGAGCAGTTCTTC. It is translated as CSARDYTTYEQFF.

This clonotype was counted a single time. A much larger clone lies a single base off, so this may be a read error. Since the CDR3 does not end with the conserved phenylalanine or tryptophan, this likely comes from a read error. The chain uses TRBV5-1 and TRBJ1-1; D gene unclear. Germline-derived CDR1 and CDR2 are SGHRS and YFSETQ. With 4 bases removed from V and 1 base from J, the gap between germline ends came to 11 bases. The CDR3 is 14 amino acids. The CDR3 spells CASSQREQNTEAFY. The CDR3 DNA is TGCGCCAGCAGCCAAAGAGAACAGAACACTGAAGCTTTCTAT.

The chain joins TRBV20-1 to TRBJ2-2; 7 bases are shared with TRBD1. V lost 3 bases to trimming and J lost 5 bases; unmatched junction nucleotides: 9. This CDR3 spans 15 amino acids. CDR1 and CDR2 from the germline V gene are DFQATT and SNEGSKA (reference sequence). The CDR3 region is CSASFGTEPTGELFF. CDR3 in DNA: TGCAGTGCTAGCTTCGGGACAGAACCTACCGGGGAGCTGTTTTTT.

This clonotype showed up just a few times. The rearrangement joins TRBV9 to TRBJ2-7; D may be TRBD1 or TRBD2 (5 bases each). The CDR3 extends over 15 amino acids. V lost 0 bases, J lost 2 bases, and 12 bases lay in between. Germline values: CDR1 SGDLS, CDR2 YYNGEE. The CDR3 region is CASSVAQGATYEQYF. CDR3 nucleotides: TGTGCCAGCAGCGTAGCTCAGGGAGCAACCTACGAGCAGTACTTC.

The V gene is TRBV2, the J gene TRBJ2-1; 7 bases agree with TRBD1. This CDR3 has 14 amino acids. Germline assignment: CDR1 SNHLY and CDR2 FYNNEI. Trimming removed 7 bases from V and 0 bases from J; junction bases left unmatched: 3. The DNA for the CDR3 is TGTGCCAGCACGTGGGACAGCTCCTACAATGAGCAGTTCTTC. Protein: CASTWDSSYNEQFF.

This clonotype was seen ten or more times. The genes are TRBV27 and TRBJ1-5; D unclear. The germline gives CDR1 MNHEY, CDR2 SMNVEV (reference sequence). This CDR3 region has 13 residues. The V end was cut by 2 bases, the J end by 6 bases, with 8 bases between. The CDR3 DNA sequence: TGTGCCAGCAGTTTACAGGAGGCTCAGCCCCAGCATTTT. It yields the protein CASSLQEAQPQHF.

In this sample, this clonotype turned up once. This chain connects TRBV19 to TRBJ2-3, with D uncertain. CDR3 length equals 15 residues. Germline V lookup: CDR1 LNHDA, CDR2 SQIVND (reference sequence). V shed 7 bases and J shed 2 bases, with 16 bases lying between them. CDR3 nucleotides: TGTGCCAGTAAATGGGCCAGCGAATCCACAGATACGCAGTATTTT. Protein product: CASKWASESTDTQYF.

The sample holds a few counts of this clonotype. The chain carries TRBV5-1 and TRBJ1-3; the D gene is possibly TRBD1 (6 bases). V was pared by 4 bases and J by 3 bases, with 23 bases between. The CDR3 has 18 residues. Germline CDR1 and CDR2: SGHRS and YFSETQ. CDR3 amino acids: CASSPGTQTLPLGNTIYF. The CDR3 bases are TGCGCCAGCAGCCCCGGGACACAGACCCTTCCTCTTGGAAACACCATATATTTT.